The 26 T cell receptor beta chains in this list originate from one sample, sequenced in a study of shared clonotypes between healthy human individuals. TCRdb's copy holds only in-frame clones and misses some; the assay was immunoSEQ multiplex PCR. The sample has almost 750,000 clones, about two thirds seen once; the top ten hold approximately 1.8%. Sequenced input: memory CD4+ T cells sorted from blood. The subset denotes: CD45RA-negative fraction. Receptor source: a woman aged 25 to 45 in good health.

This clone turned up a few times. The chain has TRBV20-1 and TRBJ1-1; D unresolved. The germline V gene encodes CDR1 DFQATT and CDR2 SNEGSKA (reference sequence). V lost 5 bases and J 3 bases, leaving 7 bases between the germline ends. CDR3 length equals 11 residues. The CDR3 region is CSAPSHTEAFF. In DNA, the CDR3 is TGCAGTGCTCCCAGCCACACTGAAGCTTTCTTT.

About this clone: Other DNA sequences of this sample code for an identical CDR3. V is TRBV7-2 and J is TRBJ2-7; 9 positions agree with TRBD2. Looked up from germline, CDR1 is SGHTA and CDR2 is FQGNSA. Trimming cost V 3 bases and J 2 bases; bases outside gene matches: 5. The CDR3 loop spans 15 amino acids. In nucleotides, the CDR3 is TGTGCCAGCAGCTTGGGGCTAGCGGGGACCTACGAGCAGTACTTC. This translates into CASSLGLAGTYEQYF.

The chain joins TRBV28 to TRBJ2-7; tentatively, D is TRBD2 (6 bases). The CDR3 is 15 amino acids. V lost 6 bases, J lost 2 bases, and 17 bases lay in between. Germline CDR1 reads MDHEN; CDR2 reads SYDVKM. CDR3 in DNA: TGTGCCAGCAGGGGGGGTGGCGGTGCTCCCTACGAGCAGTACTTC. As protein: CASRGGGGAPYEQYF.

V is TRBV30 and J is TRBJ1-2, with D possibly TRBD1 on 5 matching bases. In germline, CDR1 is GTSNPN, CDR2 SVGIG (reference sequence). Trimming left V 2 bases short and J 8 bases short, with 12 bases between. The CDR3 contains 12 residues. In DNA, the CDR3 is TGTGCCTGGAGTCGACAGTTTGAAGGCTACACCTTC. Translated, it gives CAWSRQFEGYTF.

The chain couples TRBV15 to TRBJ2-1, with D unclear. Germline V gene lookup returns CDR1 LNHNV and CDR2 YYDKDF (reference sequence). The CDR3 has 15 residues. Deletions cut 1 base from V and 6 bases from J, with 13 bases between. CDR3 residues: CATSRVVTVRNEQFF. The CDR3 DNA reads TGTGCCACCAGCAGAGTGGTTACCGTTCGCAATGAGCAGTTCTTC.

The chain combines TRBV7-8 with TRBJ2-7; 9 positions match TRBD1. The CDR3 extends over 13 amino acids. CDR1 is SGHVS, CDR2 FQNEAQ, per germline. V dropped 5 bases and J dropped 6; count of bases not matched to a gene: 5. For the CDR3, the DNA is TGTGCCAGCAGCACCGGACAGGGGCTCGAGCAGTACTTC. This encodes CASSTGQGLEQYF.

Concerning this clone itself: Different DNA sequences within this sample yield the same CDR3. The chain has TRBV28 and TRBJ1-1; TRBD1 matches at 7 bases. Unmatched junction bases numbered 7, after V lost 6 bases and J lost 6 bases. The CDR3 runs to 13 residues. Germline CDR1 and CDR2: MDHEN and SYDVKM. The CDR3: CASSPRQGAEAFF. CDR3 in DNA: TGTGCCAGCAGCCCTCGACAGGGAGCTGAAGCTTTCTTT.

DNA of the CDR3: TGTGCCAGCAGCTGGGACAGGACTGGCGAGCAGTACTTC. This sequence encodes CASSWDRTGEQYF. This chain links TRBV7-7 with TRBJ2-7; 8 nucleotides line up with TRBD1. V trimming: 4 bases; J trimming: 6 bases; junction bases outside the gene matches: 5. Per germline, CDR1 SSHAT and CDR2 FNYEAQ (reference sequence). CDR3 length: 13 amino acids. The complete variable domain, with remaining parts taken from reference TRBV7-7 and TRBJ2-7, reads GAGVSQSPRYKVTKRGQDVTLRCDPISSHATLYWYQQALGQGPEFLTYFNYEAQPDKSGLPSDRFSAERPEGSISTLTIQRTEQRDSAMYRCASSWDRTGEQYFGPGTRLTVT.

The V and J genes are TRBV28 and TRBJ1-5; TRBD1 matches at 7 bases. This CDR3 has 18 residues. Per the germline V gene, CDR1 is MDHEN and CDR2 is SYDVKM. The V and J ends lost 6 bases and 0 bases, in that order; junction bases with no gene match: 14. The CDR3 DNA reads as TGTGCCAGCAGAGAAGGGACAGACTACTTGTATAGCAATCAGCCCCAGCATTTT. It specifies CASREGTDYLYSNQPQHF.

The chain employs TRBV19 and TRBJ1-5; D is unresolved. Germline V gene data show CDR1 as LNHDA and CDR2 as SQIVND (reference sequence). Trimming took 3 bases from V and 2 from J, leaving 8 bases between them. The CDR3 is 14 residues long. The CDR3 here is CASSIWGGNQPQHF. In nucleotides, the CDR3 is TGTGCCAGTAGTATCTGGGGTGGCAATCAGCCCCAGCATTTT.

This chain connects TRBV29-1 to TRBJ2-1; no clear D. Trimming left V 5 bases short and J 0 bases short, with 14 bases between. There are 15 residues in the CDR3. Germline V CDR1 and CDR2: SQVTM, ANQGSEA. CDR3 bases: TGCAGCGTTACACCTTCGACCGACTCCTACAATGAGCAGTTCTTC. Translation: CSVTPSTDSYNEQFF.

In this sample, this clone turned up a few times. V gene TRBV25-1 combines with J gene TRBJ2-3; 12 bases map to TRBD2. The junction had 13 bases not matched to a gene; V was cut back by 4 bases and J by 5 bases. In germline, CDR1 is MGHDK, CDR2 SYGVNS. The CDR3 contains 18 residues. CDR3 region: CASSVIPATSGREDTQYF. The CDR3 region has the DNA TGTGCCAGCAGTGTAATACCGGCGACTAGCGGGAGAGAAGATACGCAGTATTTT.

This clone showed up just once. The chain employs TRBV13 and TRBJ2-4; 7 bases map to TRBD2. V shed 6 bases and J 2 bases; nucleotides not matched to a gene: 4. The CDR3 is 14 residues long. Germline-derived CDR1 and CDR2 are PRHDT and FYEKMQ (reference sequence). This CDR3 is CASRQAGTKNIQYF. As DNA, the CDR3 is TGTGCCAGCAGGCAAGCGGGAACCAAAAACATTCAGTACTTC.

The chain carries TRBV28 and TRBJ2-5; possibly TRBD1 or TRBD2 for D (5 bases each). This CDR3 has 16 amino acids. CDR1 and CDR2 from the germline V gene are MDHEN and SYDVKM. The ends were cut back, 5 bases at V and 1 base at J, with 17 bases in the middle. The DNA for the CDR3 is TGTGCCAGCAGTCCACAGGCGAGGGGCCCCCAAGAGACCCAGTACTTC. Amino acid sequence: CASSPQARGPQETQYF.

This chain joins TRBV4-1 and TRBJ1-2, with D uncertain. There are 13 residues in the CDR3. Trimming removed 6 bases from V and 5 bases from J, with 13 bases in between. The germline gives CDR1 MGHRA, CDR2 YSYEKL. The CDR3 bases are TGCGCCAGCAGATCCTCGGACCGATATGGCTACACCTTC. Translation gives CASRSSDRYGYTF.

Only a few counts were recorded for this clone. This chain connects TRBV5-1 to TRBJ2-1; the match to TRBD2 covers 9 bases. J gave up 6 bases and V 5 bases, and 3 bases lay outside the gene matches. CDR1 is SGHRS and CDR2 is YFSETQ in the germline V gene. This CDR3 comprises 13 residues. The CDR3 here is CASSPSGVNEQFF. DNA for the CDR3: TGCGCCAGCAGTCCTAGCGGGGTCAATGAGCAGTTCTTC.

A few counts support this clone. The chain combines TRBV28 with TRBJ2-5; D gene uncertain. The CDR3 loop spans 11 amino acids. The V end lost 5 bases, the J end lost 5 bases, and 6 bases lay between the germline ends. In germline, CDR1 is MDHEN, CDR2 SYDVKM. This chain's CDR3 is CASSARETQYF. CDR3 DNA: TGTGCCAGCAGTGCCCGGGAGACCCAGTACTTC.

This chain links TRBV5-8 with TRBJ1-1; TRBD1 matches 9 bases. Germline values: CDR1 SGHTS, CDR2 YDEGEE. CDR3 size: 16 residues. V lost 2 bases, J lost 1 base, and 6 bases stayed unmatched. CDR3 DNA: TGTGCCAGCAGCTTCGGACAGGGGCTGTGGAACACTGAAGCTTTCTTT. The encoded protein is CASSFGQGLWNTEAFF.

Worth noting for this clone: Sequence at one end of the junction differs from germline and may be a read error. The CDR3 sequence: CAGRKGHTIYF. DNA of the CDR3: TGTGCCGGCAGGAAGGGTCACACCATATATTTT. The chain employs TRBV28 and TRBJ1-3; D not resolved. In germline, CDR1 is MDHEN, CDR2 SYDVKM. The CDR3 is 11 amino acids.

CDR3 region: CASNSGAGETQYF. In DNA form, the CDR3 reads TGTGCCAGCAATTCGGGGGCCGGGGAGACCCAGTACTTC. V usage is TRBV5-6 and J usage is TRBJ2-5, with D perhaps matching TRBD1 or TRBD2 (6 bases each). V lost 6 bases and J 5 bases, leaving 14 bases between the germline ends. This CDR3 region has 13 residues. Germline V gene lookup returns CDR1 SGHDT and CDR2 YYEEEE.

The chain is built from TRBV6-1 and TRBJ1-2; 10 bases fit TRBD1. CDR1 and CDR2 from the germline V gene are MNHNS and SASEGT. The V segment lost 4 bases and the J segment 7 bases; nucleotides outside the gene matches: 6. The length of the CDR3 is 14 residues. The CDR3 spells CASSAQTGGFGYTF. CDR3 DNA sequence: TGTGCCAGCAGTGCCCAGACAGGGGGCTTTGGCTACACCTTC.

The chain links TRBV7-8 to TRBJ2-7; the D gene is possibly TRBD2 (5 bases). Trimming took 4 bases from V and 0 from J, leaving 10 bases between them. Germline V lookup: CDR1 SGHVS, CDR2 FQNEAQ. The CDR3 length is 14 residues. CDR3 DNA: TGTGCCAGCAGCTCTTGGCGGGTCTCCTACGAGCAGTACTTC. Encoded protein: CASSSWRVSYEQYF. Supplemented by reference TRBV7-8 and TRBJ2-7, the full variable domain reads GAGVSQSPRYKVAKRGQDVALRCDPISGHVSLFWYQQALGQGPEFLTYFQNEAQLDKSGLPSDRFFAERPEGSVSTLKIQRTQQEDSAVYLCASSSWRVSYEQYFGPGTRLTVT.

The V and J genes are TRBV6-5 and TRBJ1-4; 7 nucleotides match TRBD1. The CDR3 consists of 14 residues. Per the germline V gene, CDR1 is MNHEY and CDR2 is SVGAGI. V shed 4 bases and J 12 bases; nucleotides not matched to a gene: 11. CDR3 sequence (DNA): TGTGCCAGCAGTTCACGACAGGGCAGCTCCGAACTGTTTTTT. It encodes CASSSRQGSSELFF.

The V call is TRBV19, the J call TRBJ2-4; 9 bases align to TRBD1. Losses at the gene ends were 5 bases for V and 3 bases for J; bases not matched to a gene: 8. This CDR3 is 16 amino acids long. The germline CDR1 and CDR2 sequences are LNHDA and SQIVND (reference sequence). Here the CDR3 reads CASSSSGTGNKNIQYF. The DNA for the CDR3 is TGTGCCAGTAGTTCCTCCGGGACAGGGAACAAAAACATTCAGTACTTC.

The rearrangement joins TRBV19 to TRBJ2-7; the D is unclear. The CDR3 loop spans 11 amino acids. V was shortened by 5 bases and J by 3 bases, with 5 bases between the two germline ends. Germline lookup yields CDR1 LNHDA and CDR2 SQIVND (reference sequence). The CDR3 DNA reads TGTGCCAGTAGTTCCGGCTACGAGCAGTACTTC. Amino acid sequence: CASSSGYEQYF. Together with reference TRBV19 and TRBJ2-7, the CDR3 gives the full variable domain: DGGITQSPKYLFRKEGQNVTLSCEQNLNHDAMYWYRQDPGQGLRLIYYSQIVNDFQKGDIAEGYSVSREKKESFPLTVTSAQKNPTAFYLCASSSGYEQYFGPGTRLTVT.

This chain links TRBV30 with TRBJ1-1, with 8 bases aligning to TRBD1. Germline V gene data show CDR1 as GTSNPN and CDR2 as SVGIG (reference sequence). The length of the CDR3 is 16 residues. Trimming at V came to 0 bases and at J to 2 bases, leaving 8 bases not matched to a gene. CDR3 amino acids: CAWSVGQVSTNTEAFF. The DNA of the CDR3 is TGTGCCTGGAGTGTGGGACAGGTGTCAACCAACACTGAAGCTTTCTTT.